This T cell receptor beta chain was sequenced during a study of blood T cell repertoires in COVID-19. For the study at large: The cDNA or gDNA used as material had been derived from T cells, B-cell-depleted T cells, or PBMCs.

Original analysis: The assay estimated nucleated cells by amplifying reference gene primers. Measured with immunoSEQ multiplex PCR; TCRdb has only the in-frame clones, and not every one. V and J calls and clone size are as listed in that table; D and trimming were resolved from the DNA. The table includes about 120,000 clones, 81% detected once. Trimming took 3 bases from V and 2 from J, leaving 8 bases between them. In germline, CDR1 is ENHRY, CDR2 SYGVKD. The CDR3 loop spans 13 amino acids. The source of this sequence is a human donor in a cohort sampled during active COVID-19. The V and J genes are TRBV10-3 and TRBJ2-7; D is undetermined. The specimen sequenced was peripheral blood. The CDR3 region has the DNA TGTGCCATCAGTGATAACGGTGCCTACGAGCAGTACTTC. As protein: CAISDNGAYEQYF.